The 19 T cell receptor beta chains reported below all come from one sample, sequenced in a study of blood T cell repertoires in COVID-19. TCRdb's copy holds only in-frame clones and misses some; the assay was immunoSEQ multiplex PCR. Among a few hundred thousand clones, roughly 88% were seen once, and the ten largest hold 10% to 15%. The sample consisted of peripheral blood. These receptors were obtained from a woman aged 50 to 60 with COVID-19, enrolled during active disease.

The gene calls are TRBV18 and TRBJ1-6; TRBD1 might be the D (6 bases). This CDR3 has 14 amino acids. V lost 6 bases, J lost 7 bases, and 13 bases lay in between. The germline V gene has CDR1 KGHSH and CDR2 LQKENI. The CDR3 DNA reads TGTGCCAGCTCGCCTACAGGGCTAAATTCACCCCTCCACTTT. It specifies CASSPTGLNSPLHF.

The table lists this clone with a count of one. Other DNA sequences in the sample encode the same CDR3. The CDR3 DNA reads TGTGCCAGCAGCTTACAGGTCAACACTGAAGCTTTCTTT. Its protein product is CASSLQVNTEAFF. The V and J genes are TRBV7-9 and TRBJ1-1, with D unresolved. The V end was cut by 2 bases, the J end by 2 bases, with 6 bases between. This CDR3 spans 13 amino acids. Germline V gives CDR1 SEHNR, CDR2 FQNEAQ (reference sequence). The full variable domain, rest sourced from reference TRBV7-9 and TRBJ1-1, is DTGVSQNPRHKITKRGQNVTFRCDPISEHNRLYWYRQTLGQGPEFLTYFQNEAQLEKSRLLSDRFSAERPKGSFSTLEIQRTEQGDSAMYLCASSLQVNTEAFFGQGTRLTVV.

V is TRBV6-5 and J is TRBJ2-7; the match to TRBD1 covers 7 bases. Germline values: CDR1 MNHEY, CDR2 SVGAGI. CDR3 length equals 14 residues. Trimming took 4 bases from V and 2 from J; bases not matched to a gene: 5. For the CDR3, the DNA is TGTGCCAGCAGTTCCCCGGGGACAGCCTACGAGCAGTACTTC. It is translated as CASSSPGTAYEQYF.

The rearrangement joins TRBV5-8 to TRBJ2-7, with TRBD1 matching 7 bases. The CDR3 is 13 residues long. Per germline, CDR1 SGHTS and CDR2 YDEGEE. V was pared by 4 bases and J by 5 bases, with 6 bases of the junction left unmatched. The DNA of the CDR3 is TGTGCCAGCAGCCCCGGGACAGTGGACGAGCAGTACTTC. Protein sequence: CASSPGTVDEQYF.

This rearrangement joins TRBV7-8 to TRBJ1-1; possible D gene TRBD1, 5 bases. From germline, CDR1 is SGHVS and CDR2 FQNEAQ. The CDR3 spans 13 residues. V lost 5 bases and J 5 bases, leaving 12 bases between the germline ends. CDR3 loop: CASSGGGGTEAFF. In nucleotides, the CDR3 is TGTGCCAGCAGCGGCGGGGGAGGGACTGAAGCTTTCTTT.

This CDR3 is CASSYGGQGQGGPQHF. The DNA for the CDR3 is TGTGCCAGCAGTTACGGTGGCCAGGGCCAGGGAGGGCCCCAGCATTTT. The chain recombines TRBV6-6 with TRBJ1-5; tentatively, D is TRBD1 (5 bases). The V end was cut by 2 bases, the J end by 9 bases, with 20 bases between. CDR3 size: 16 residues. Per germline, CDR1 MNHNY and CDR2 SVGAGI (reference sequence).

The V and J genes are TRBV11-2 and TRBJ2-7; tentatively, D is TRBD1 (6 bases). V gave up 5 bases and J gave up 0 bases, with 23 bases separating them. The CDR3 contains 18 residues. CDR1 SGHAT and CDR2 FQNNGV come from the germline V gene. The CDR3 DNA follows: TGTGCCAGCAGCCTACACTCAGGGGCAGGAATAAGCTCCTACGAGCAGTACTTC. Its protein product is CASSLHSGAGISSYEQYF.

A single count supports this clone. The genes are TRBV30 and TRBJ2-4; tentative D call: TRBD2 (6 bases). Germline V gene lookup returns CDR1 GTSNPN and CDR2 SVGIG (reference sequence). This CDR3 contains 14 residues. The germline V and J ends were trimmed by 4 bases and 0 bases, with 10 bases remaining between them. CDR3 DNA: TGTGCCTGGAACCGGGACTTAGCCAAAAACATTCAGTACTTC. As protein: CAWNRDLAKNIQYF.

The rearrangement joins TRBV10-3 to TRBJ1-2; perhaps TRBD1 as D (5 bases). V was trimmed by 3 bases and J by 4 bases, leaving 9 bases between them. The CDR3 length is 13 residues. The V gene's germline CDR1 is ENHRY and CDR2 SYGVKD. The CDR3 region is CAISEGALYGYTF. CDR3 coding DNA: TGTGCCATCAGTGAAGGGGCGCTCTATGGCTACACCTTC.

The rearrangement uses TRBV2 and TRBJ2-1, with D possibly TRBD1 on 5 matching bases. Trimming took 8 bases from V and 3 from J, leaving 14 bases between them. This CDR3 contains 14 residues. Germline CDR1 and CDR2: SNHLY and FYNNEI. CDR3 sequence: CASGAPGRYNEQFF. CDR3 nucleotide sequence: TGTGCCAGCGGGGCTCCAGGGCGCTACAATGAGCAGTTCTTC.

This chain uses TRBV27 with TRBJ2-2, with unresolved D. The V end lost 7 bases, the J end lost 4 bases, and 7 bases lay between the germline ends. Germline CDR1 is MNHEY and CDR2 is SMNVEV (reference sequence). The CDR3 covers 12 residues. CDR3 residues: CASKWATGELFF. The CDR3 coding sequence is TGTGCCAGCAAATGGGCCACCGGGGAGCTGTTTTTT.

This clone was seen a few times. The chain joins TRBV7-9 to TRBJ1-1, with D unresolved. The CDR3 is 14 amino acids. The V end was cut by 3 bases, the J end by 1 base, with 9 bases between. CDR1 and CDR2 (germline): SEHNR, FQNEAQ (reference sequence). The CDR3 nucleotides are TGTGCCAGCAGCTTGGAGGACCGGAACACTGAAGCTTTCTTT. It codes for CASSLEDRNTEAFF.

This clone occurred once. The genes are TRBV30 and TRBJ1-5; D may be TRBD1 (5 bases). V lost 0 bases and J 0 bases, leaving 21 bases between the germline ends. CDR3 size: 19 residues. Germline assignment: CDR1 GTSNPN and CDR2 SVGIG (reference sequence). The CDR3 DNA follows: TGTGCCTGGAGTGTGGCCGAAAGGAGGGGACCTAATAGCAATCAGCCCCAGCATTTT. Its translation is CAWSVAERRGPNSNQPQHF.

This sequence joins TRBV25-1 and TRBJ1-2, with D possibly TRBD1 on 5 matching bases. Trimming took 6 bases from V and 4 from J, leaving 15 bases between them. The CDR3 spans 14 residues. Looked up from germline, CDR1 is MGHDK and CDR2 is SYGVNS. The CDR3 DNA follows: TGTGCCAGCAGGGGAGCTGGGACTCTCTATGGCTACACCTTC. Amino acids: CASRGAGTLYGYTF.

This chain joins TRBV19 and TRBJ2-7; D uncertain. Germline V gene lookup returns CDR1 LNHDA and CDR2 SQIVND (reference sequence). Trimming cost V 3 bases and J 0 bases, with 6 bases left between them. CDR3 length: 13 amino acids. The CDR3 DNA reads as TGTGCCAGTAGTATCACTTCCTCCTACGAGCAGTACTTC. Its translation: CASSITSSYEQYF.

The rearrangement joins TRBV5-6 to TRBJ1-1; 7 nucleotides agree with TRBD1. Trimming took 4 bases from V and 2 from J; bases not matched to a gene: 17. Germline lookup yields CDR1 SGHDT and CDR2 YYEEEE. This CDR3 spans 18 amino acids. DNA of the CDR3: TGTGCCAGCAGCCACTACTTCCGGGACAGCCTATTAAACACTGAAGCTTTCTTT. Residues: CASSHYFRDSLLNTEAFF.

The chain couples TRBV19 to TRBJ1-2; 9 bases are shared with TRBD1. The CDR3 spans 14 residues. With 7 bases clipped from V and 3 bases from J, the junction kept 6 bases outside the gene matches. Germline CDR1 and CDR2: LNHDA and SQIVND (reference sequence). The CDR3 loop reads CASKGQGSYYGYTF. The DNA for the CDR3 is TGTGCCAGTAAGGGACAGGGATCTTACTATGGCTACACCTTC.

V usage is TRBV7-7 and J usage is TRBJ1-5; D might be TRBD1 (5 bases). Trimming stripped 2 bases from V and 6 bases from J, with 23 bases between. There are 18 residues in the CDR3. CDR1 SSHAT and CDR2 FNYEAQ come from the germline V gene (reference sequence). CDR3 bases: TGTGCCAGCAGCTTAAAGCCCGTCTTGGGGGGGTTGAGTCAGCCCCAGCATTTT. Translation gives CASSLKPVLGGLSQPQHF.

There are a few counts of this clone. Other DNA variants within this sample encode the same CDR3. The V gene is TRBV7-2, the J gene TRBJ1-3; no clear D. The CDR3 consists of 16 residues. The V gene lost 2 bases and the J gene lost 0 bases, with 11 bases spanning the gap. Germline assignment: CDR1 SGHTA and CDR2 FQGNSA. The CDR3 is CASSLSSGSSGNTIYF. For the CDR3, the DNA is TGTGCCAGCAGCTTAAGTTCCGGGAGCTCTGGAAACACCATATATTTT.